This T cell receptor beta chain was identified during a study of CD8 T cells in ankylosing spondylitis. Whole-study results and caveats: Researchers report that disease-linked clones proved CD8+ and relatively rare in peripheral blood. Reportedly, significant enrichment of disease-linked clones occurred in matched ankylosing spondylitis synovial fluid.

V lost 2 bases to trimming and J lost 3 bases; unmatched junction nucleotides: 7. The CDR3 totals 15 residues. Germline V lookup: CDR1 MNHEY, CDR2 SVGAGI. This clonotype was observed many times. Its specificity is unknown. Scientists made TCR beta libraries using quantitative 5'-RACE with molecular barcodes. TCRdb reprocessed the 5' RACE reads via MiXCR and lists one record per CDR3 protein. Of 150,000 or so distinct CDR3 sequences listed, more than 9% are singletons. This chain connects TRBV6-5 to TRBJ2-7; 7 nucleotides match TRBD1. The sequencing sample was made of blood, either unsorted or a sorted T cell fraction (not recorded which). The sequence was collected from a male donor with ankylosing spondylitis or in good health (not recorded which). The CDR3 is CASSYGRQGHYEQYF. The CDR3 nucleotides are TGTGCCAGCAGTTACGGGCGACAGGGCCACTACGAGCAGTACTTC.